The rows below give T cell receptor beta chains drawn from one sample of a study of CD8 T cells in ankylosing spondylitis. One entry per CDR3 protein, called by TCRdb with MiXCR from the 5' RACE reads. The sample records fewer than 550,000 distinct CDR3 sequences, approximately 5% being singletons. Source material: blood, either unsorted or a sorted T cell fraction (not recorded which). All receptors come from a male donor with ankylosing spondylitis. Both conserved end residues are part of each CDR3. The D gene is left open where the match is weak. Expanded clones get a size class; other rows say once, few or many, or leave the size out.

D gene,clone size,J gene,V gene,CDR3 protein,CDR3 DNA
NA,many,TRBJ1-1,TRBV7-3,CASARGREAFF,TGTGCCAGCGCTCGAGGGAGGGAAGCTTTCTTT
NA,many,TRBJ1-1,TRBV20-1,CSARGGHTEAFF,TGCAGTGCTAGGGGGGGCCACACTGAAGCTTTCTTT
TRBD2,few,TRBJ2-3,TRBV18,CASSPRSGGADTQYF,TGTGCCAGCTCACCGCGGAGCGGGGGGGCCGATACGCAGTATTTT
NA,many,TRBJ1-1,TRBV6-5,CASSYSAPDLNTEAFF,TGTGCCAGCAGTTACTCGGCGCCCGATCTGAACACTGAAGCTTTCTTT
NA,many,TRBJ2-4,TRBV5-4,CASSLRGSENIQYF,TGTGCCAGCAGCTTGAGAGGGAGCGAAAACATTCAGTACTTC
NA,many,TRBJ2-4,TRBV6-5,CASSYDRIANIQYF,TGTGCCAGCAGTTACGACCGGATTGCAAACATTCAGTACTTC
NA,many,TRBJ2-2,TRBV27,CASSLFTEGRELFF,TGTGCCAGCAGTTTATTTACTGAAGGGCGGGAGCTGTTTTTT
NA,many,TRBJ2-5,TRBV12-3/TRBV12-4,CASSLVPFQETQYF,TGTGCCAGCAGTTTAGTTCCTTTCCAGGAGACCCAGTACTTC
NA,many,TRBJ2-7,TRBV6-1,CASSRAHGSYEQYF,TGTGCCAGCAGTCGGGCCCATGGGTCCTACGAGCAGTACTTC
NA,few,TRBJ1-2,TRBV20-1,CSARVGGTYYGYTF,TGCAGTGCTAGAGTCGGGGGGACCTACTATGGCTACACCTTC
NA,many,TRBJ2-7,TRBV5-1,CASSFTGSPNYEQYF,TGCGCCAGCAGCTTTACAGGGAGCCCTAACTACGAGCAGTACTTC
NA,many,TRBJ1-3,TRBV4-2,CASSQVGGEGGNTIYF,TGTGCCAGCAGCCAAGTCGGGGGGGAAGGGGGAAACACCATATATTTT
TRBD1,many,TRBJ2-7,TRBV7-3,CASSGTGVSDEQYF,TGTGCCAGCAGCGGGACAGGGGTAAGCGACGAGCAGTACTTC
NA,many,TRBJ2-7,TRBV20-1,CSARDLGGNEQYF,TGCAGTGCTAGAGATTTAGGCGGCAACGAGCAGTACTTC
TRBD2,many,TRBJ2-1,TRBV11-2,CASSPGPPAGSNEQFF,TGTGCCAGCAGCCCAGGCCCCCCAGCGGGGTCCAATGAGCAGTTCTTC
NA,few,TRBJ2-7,TRBV16,CASSHTRMREQYF,TGTGCCAGCAGCCACACTAGGATGAGGGAGCAGTACTTC
NA,many,TRBJ1-1,TRBV5-8,CASSQQGMNTEAFF,TGTGCCAGCAGTCAGCAGGGGATGAACACTGAAGCTTTCTTT
TRBD1,many,TRBJ1-1,TRBV10-3,CATTDRGDTEAFF,TGTGCCACCACGGACAGGGGGGACACTGAAGCTTTCTTT
NA,many,TRBJ1-5,TRBV4-2,CASSQVRAHSNQPQHF,TGTGCCAGCAGCCAGGTCCGGGCCCATAGCAATCAGCCCCAGCATTTT
TRBD2,many,TRBJ2-3,TRBV4-3,CASSQQTSGRVADTQYF,TGCGCCAGCAGCCAACAGACTAGCGGGAGGGTGGCAGATACGCAGTATTTT
TRBD1,NA,TRBJ2-5,TRBV7-6,CASRPSGQGSETQYF,TGTGCCAGCAGACCCTCGGGACAGGGATCGGAGACCCAGTACTTC
NA,many,TRBJ1-1,TRBV29-1,CSVLSKGEGTEAFF,TGCAGCGTCCTATCCAAGGGGGAAGGCACTGAAGCTTTCTTT
TRBD2,few,TRBJ2-1,TRBV11-2,CASSLVWTSGTFYNEQFF,TGTGCCAGCAGCTTAGTATGGACTAGCGGGACTTTCTACAATGAGCAGTTCTTC
NA,many,TRBJ2-1,TRBV14,CASGQDWGYNEQFF,TGTGCCAGCGGCCAAGACTGGGGCTACAATGAGCAGTTCTTC
NA,many,TRBJ1-1,TRBV20-1,CSARDIPEAFF,TGCAGTGCTAGAGATATCCCTGAAGCTTTCTTT